This record concerns one T cell receptor (beta chain) sequence. This clone's antigen is unknown. A read error may explain this, as a much larger clone is one base away. Here the CDR3 omits its conserved ending phenylalanine or tryptophan, so a read error is the likely source. This specimen comes from a study of human T cells and chemical hapten exposure (dated by TCRdb to about 2021). At the level of the whole study: Libraries were pooled for sequencing, and per-sample TCR yields varied mainly because of small differences in library volumes within the pool. The study tracked peripheral blood TCR repertoire changes in vivo during primary and secondary sensitization to the hapten diphenylcyclopropenone (DPC) in alopecia patients. Each blood RNA sample was used to sequence both TCR alpha and TCR beta chains. Findings and caveats that apply to the study as a whole: Repeated subsampling changed both the strength of the expansion versus patch-test correlation and the threshold at which that correlation became significant. DPC sensitization did not change the number of TCRs with a frequency above 1 in 1000, and there was no evidence of changes in global repertoire structure.

Receptor amplification or capture employed RACE. Sequenced on a NextSeq 500. During library preparation, unique molecular identifiers were attached to individual cDNA molecules so that TCRs could be counted in a quantitative, reproducible way. The original pipeline was this. A median of around 100,000 TCRs per sample was observed, with a range of 23,224 to 690,600. V, J and CDR3 annotation of the TCR reads was performed with the Decombinator software suite. For PS versus PT1 abundance plots, all samples were subsampled to the same number of TCRs (28,000). Expanded TCRs were defined as absent before sensitization and observed at least eight times at the 2-week time point. The public sequencing data were trimmed at Q25 with fastp and processed into clonotypes with MiXCR by TCRdb, which kept only in-frame beta chains. Each entry is one CDR3 protein sequence, shown with its most common DNA and genes. V and J calls and clone size were set by TCRdb, not the authors. Recorded for this sample are 70,000 to 95,000 distinct CDR3 sequences; 8.6% of them occurred a single time. Together, the top ten hold 1.5% to 2% of the sample.

Trimming removed 1 base from V and 2 bases from J; the gene matches leave 6 bases unexplained. The CDR3 is 16 residues long, counting both termini. Of the read, only the CDR3 DNA is kept; its 48 bases are in frame from base 1. Looking up the germline V gene (reference sequence) yields CDR1 DFQATT and CDR2 SNEGSKA. Explained via the paper, the time point label denotes: healthy volunteer bleed at 6 weeks. Total RNA was isolated from unfractionated whole blood collected in Tempus Blood RNA tubes. As TCR sequencing controls, a few healthy volunteers were used, with blood taken at day 0, 2 weeks and 6 weeks.

Sequencing was done on a sample of whole blood. The chain couples TRBV20-1 to TRBJ2-3, and 10 junction bases match TRBD1. The sequence was obtained from a female donor in good health. Some clones in this sample may be carry-over from other donors' samples. This receptor has the CDR3 CSARVGTGVNTDTQYS. The nucleotide sequence reads as follows: TGCAGTGCTAGAGTCGGGACAGGGGTCAACACAGATACGCAGTATTCT.